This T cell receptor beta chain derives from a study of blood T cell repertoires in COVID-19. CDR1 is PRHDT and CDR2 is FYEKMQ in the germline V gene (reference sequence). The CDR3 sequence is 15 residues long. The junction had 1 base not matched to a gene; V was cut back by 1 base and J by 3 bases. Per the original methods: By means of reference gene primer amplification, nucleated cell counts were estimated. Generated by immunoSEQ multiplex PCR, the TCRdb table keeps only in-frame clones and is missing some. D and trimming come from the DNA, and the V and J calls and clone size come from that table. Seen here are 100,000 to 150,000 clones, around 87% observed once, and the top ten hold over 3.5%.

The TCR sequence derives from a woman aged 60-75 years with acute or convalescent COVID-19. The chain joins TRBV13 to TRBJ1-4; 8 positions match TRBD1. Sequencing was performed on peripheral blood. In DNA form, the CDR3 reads TGTGCCAGCAGCTTAGTCAGGGGGCCTAATGAAAAACTGTTTTTT. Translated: CASSLVRGPNEKLFF.